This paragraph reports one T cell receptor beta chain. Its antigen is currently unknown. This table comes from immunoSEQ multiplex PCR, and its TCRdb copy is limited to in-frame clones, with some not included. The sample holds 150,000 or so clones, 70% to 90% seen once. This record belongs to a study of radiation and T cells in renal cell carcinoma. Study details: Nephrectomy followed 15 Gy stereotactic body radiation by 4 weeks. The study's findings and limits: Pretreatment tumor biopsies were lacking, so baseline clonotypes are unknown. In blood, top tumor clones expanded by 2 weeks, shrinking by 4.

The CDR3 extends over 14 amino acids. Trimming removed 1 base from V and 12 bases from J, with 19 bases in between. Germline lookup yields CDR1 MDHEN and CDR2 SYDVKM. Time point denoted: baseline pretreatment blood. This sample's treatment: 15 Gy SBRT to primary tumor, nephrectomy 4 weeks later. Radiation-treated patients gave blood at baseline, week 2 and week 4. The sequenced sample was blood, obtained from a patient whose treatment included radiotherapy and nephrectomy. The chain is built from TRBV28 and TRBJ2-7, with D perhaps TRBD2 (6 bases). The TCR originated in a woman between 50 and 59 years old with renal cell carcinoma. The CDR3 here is CASSLLGDLKDGYF. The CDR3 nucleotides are TGTGCCAGCAGTTTATTGGGGGACTTAAAGGACGGGTACTTC. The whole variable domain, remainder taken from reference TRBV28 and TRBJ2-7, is DVKVTQSSRYLVKRTGEKVFLECVQDMDHENMFWYRQDPGLGLRLIYFSYDVKMKEKGDIPEGYSVSREKKERFSLILESASTNQTSMYLCASSLLGDLKDGYFGPGTRLTVT.